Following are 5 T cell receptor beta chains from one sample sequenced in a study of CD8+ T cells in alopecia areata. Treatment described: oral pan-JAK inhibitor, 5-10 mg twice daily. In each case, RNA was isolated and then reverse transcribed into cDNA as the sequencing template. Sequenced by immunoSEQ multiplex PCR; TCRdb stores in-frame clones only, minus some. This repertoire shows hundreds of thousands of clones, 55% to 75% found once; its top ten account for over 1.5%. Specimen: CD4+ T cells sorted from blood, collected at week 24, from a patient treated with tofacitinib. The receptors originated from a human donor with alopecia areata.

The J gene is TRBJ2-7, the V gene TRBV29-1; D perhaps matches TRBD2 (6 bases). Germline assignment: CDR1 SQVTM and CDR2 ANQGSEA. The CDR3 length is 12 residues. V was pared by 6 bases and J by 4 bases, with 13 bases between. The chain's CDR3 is CSVQEAGYEQYF. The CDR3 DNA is TGCAGCGTGCAAGAGGCGGGGTACGAGCAGTACTTC.

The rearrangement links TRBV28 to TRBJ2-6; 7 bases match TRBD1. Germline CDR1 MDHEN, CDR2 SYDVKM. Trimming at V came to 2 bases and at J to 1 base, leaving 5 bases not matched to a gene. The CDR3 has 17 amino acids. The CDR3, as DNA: TGTGCCAGCAGTTTACCGGGACAGCCGTCTGGGGCCAACGTCCTGACTTTC. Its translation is CASSLPGQPSGANVLTF.

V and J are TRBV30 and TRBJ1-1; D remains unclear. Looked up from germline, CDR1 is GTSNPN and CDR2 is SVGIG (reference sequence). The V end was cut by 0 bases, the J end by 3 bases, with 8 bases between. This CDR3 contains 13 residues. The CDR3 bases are TGTGCCTGGAGTGTATCTCCATACACTGAAGCTTTCTTT. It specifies CAWSVSPYTEAFF.

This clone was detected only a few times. The CDR3 loop is CASSRDRVANYGYTF. The CDR3 DNA sequence: TGTGCCAGCAGCCGGGACAGGGTGGCTAACTATGGCTACACCTTC. This chain connects TRBV14 to TRBJ1-2; 9 bases are shared with TRBD1. Per the germline V gene, CDR1 is SGHDN and CDR2 is FVKESK. The CDR3 spans 15 residues. J was trimmed by 0 bases and V by 4 bases; bases with no gene match: 3.

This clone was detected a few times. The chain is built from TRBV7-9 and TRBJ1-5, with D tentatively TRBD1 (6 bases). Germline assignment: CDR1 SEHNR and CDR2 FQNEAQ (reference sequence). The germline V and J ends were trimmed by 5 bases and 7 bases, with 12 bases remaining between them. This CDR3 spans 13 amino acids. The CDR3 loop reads CASSHEGGQPQHF. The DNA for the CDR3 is TGTGCCAGCAGCCACGAGGGGGGCCAGCCCCAGCATTTT.